The TCR delta chain described here comes from a study of gamma delta lymphoproliferative disorders and STAT genes. Overall study context: The EuroClonality-NGS protocol was used to prepare delta libraries.

Sequencing used genomic DNA taken from PBMCs of patients and controls. Points from the study as a whole: Delta repertoires did not separate groups, but patient gamma repertoires clustered apart.

Germline CDR1 GEAIGNYY, CDR2 EKD. Trimming at V came to 4 bases and at J to 0 bases, leaving 25 bases not matched to a gene. CDR3 length: 22 residues. This clone is large (0.1 to 1%) by share. What it recognizes is unknown. The same CDR3 arises from other DNA sequences in this sample as well. TCRdb redid clone calling on the multiplex PCR reads using CATT. Found here are some 1,900 delta-chain clones, 2.5% to 3% of them singletons; the top ten hold around 13%. The chain couples TRDV2 to TRDJ1, with 10 bases that match TRDD3. This TCR was recovered from a human donor in good health. Sequenced material: blood. CDR3 DNA sequence: TGTGCCTGTGAGCTGCTGGGGGATAGGGTCAACAAGAGTCCGCGATACACCGATAAACTCATCTTT. This translates into CACELLGDRVNKSPRYTDKLIF.